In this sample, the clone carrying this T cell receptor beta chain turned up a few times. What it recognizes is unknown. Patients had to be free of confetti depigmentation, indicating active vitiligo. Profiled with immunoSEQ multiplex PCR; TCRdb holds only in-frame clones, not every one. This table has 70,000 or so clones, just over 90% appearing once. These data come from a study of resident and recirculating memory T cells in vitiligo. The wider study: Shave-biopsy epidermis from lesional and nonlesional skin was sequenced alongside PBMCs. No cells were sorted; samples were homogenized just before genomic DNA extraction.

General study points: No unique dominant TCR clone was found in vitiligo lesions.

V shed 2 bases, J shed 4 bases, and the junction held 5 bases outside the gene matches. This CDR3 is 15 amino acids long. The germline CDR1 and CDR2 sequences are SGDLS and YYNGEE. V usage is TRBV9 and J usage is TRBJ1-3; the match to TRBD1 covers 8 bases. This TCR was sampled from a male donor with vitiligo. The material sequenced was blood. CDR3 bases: TGTGCCAGCAGCGTTCAGGGGGCGAAGGGAAACACCATATATTTT. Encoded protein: CASSVQGAKGNTIYF.